This TCR beta chain was identified in a study of blood T cell repertoires in COVID-19. Turning to the study itself: Acute-phase and convalescent COVID-19 samples originated in the United States, Italy and Spain. Sources were T cells, B-cell-depleted T cells, or PBMCs; the material itself was cDNA or gDNA.

V shed 5 bases and J 4 bases; nucleotides not matched to a gene: 3. The CDR3 is 13 amino acids. The germline gives CDR1 SNHLY, CDR2 FYNNEI. As processed by the authors: Reference gene primer amplification in the assay estimated nucleated cell counts. Clones were sequenced by immunoSEQ multiplex PCR, and TCRdb holds only the in-frame ones, with some missing. V and J calls and clone size come straight from that table; D and trimming were deduced from the DNA. Among just under 100,000 clones listed, 86% were seen once. This clone was detected a few times. This clonotype was sampled from a woman aged 55-69 years in a cohort sampled during active or convalescent COVID-19. The chain has TRBV2 and TRBJ1-1; 8 nucleotides align to TRBD1. The sequencing sample was made of peripheral blood. CDR3 bases: TGTGCCAGCAGTACCGACAGGGGCACTGAAGCTTTCTTT. As protein: CASSTDRGTEAFF.